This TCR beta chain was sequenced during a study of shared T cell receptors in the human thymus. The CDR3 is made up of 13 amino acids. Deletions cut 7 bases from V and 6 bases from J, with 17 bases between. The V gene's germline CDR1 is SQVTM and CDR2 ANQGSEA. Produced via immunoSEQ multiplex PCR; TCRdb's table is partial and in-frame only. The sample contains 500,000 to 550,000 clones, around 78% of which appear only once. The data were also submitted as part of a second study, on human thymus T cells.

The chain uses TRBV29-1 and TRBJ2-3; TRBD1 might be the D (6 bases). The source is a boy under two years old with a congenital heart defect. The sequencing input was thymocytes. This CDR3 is CSDDRTSRDTQYF. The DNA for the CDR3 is TGCAGCGACGACAGGACCTCGAGGGATACGCAGTATTTT.